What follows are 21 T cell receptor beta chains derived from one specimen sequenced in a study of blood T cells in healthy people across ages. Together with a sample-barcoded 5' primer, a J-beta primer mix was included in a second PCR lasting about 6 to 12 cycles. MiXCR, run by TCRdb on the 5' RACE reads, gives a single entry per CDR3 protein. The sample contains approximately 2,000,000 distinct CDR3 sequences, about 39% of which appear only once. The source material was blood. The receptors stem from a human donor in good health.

CDR3 in DNA: TGTGCCAGCAGCGTCGGGGACAGCTCGAATGAAAAACTGTTTTTT. Protein product: CASSVGDSSNEKLFF. The chain couples TRBV9 to TRBJ1-4; 7 nucleotides agree with TRBD1. Germline V lookup: CDR1 SGDLS, CDR2 YYNGEE. The CDR3 totals 15 residues. Trimming removed 2 bases from V and 5 bases from J; junction bases left unmatched: 6.

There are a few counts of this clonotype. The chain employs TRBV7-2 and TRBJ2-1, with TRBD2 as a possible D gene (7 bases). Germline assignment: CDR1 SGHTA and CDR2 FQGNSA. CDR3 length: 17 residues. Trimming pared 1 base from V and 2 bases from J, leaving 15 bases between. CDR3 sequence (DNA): TGTGCCAGCAGCTTAGTGCTAGGAGGGGGGGCCTACAATGAGCAGTTCTTC. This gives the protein CASSLVLGGGAYNEQFF.

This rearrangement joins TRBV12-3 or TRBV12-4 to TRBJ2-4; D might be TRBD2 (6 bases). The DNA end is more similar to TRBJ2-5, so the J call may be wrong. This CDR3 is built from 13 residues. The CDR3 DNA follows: TGTGCCAGCAGTCGCACTAGCTTCGAGACCCAGTACTTC. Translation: CASSRTSFETQYF.

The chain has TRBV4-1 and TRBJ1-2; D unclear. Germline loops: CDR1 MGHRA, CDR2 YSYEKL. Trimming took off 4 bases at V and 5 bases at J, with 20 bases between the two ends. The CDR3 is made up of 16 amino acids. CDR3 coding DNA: TGCGCCAGCAGCCCCTCGCCTTCCCATATGTTTTATGGCTACACCTTC. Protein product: CASSPSPSHMFYGYTF.

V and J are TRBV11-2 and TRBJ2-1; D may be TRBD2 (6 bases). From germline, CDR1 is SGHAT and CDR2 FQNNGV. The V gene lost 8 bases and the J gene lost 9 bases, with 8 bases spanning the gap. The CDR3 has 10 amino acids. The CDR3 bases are TGTGCCAGCGGAGGGGCTGAGCAGTTCTTC. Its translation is CASGGAEQFF.

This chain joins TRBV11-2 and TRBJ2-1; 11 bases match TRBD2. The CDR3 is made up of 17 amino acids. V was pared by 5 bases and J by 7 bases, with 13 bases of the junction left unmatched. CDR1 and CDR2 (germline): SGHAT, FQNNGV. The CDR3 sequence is CASSPRSGGAYGNEQFF. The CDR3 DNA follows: TGTGCCAGCAGCCCCCGTAGCGGGGGGGCTTATGGGAATGAGCAGTTCTTC.

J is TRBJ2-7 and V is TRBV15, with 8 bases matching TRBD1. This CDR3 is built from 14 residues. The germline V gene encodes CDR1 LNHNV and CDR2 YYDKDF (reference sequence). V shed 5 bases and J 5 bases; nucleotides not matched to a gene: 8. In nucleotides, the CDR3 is TGTGCCACCAGCCCATACGACAGGGGCGACGAGCAGTACTTC. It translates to CATSPYDRGDEQYF.

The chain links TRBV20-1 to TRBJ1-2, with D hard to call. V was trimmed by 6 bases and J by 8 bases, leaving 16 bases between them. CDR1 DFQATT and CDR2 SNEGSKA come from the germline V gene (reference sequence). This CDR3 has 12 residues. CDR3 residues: CSARHPSEGYTF. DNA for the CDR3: TGCAGTGCCAGGCACCCCTCGGAGGGCTACACCTTC.

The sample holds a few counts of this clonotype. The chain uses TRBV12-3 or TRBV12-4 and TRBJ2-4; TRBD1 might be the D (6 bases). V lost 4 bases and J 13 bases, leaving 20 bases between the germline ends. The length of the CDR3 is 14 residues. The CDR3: CASSWTASSLGQYF. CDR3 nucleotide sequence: TGTGCCAGCAGTTGGACAGCTTCCTCCTTGGGGCAGTACTTC.

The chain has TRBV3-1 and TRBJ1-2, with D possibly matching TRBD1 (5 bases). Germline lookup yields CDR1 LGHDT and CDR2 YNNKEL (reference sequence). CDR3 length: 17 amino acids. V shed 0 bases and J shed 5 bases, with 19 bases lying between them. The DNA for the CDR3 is TGTGCCAGCAGCCAAGAATCCGAGGGGTCGGTAGGGTATGGCTACACCTTC. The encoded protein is CASSQESEGSVGYGYTF.

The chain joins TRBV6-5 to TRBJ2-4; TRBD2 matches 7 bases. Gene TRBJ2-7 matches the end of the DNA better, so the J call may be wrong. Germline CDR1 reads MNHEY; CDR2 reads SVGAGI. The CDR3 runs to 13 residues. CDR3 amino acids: CASSWAGRDEQYF. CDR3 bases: TGTGCCAGCAGTTGGGCAGGGAGGGACGAGCAGTACTTC.

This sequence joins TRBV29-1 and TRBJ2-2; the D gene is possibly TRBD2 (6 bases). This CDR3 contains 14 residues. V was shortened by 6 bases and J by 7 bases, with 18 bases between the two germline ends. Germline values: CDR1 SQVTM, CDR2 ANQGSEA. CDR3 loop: CSVMGLMGGGELFF. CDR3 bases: TGCAGCGTGATGGGACTGATGGGGGGCGGGGAGCTGTTTTTT.

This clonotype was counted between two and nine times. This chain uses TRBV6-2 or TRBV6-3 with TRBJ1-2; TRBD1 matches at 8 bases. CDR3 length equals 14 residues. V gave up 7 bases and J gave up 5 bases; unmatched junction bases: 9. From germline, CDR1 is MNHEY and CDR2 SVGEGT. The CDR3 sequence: CASTPGGQRYGYTF. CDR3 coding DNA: TGTGCCAGCACCCCAGGGGGCCAGAGGTATGGCTACACCTTC.

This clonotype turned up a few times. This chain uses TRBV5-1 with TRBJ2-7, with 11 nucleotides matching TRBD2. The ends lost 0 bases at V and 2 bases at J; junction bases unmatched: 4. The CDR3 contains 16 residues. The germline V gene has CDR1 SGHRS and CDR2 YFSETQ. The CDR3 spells CASSLATSGSTYEQYF. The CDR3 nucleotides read TGCGCCAGCAGCTTGGCCACTAGCGGGAGTACCTACGAGCAGTACTTC.

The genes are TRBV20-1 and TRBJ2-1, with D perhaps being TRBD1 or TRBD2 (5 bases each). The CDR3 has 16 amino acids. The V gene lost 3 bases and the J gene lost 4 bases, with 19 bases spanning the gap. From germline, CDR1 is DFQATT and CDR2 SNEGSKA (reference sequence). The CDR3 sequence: CSASPTASRDYNEQFF. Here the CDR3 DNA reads TGCAGTGCTAGCCCTACGGCTAGCAGGGATTACAATGAGCAGTTCTTC.

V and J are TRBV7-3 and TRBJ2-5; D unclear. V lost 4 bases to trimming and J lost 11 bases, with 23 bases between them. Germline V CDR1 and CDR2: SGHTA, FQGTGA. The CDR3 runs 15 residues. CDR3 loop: CASSYDTSLGNEQYF. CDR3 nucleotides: TGTGCCAGCAGCTATGACACATCCCTAGGCAATGAGCAGTACTTC.

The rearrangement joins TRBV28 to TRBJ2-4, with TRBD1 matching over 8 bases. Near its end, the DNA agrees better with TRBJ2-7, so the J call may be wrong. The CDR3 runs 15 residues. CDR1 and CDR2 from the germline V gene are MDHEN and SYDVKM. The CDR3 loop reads CASSSPAGGVIEQYF. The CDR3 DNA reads TGTGCCAGCAGTTCACCGGCAGGGGGCGTAATCGAGCAGTACTTC.

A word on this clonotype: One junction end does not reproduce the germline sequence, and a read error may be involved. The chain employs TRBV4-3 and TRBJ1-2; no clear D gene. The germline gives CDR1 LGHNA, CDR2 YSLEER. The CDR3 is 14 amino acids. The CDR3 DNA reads TGCGCCAGCAGCCAAGATAGTTCATTCTATGGCCACACCTTC. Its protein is CASSQDSSFYGHTF.

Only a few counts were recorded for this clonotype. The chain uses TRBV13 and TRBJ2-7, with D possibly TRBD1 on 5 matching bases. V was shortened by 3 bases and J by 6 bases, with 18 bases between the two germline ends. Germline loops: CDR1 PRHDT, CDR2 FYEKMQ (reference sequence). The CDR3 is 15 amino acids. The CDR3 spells CASSFKGHPQGEQYF. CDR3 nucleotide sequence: TGTGCCAGCAGCTTTAAAGGACACCCTCAGGGCGAGCAGTACTTC.

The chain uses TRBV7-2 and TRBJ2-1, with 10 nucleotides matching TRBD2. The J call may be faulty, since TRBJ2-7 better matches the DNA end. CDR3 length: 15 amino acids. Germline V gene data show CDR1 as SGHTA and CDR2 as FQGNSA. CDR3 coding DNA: TGTGCCAGCAGCTGGACTAGCGGTACCTACAATGAGCAGTACTTC. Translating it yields CASSWTSGTYNEQYF.

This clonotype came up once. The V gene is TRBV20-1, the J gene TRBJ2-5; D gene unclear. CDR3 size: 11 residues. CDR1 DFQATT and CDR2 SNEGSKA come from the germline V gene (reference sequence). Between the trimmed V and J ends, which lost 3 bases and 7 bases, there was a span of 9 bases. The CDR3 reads CSARVSGTQYF. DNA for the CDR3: TGCAGTGCTAGGGTTTCGGGGACCCAGTACTTC.